This T cell receptor beta chain was identified during a study of vaccination and CD4 T cells after COVID-19. Study-wide background: The convalescents comprised six males and four females, two of them Hispanic. A median of approximately 96 days (range 35 to 161) separated diagnosis from post-COVID sampling.

Turning to this clonotype: Its antigen is still unknown.

Between the trimmed V and J ends, which lost 7 bases and 2 bases, there was a span of 14 bases. Germline lookup yields CDR1 DFQATT and CDR2 SNEGSKA (reference sequence). This CDR3 is 13 amino acids long. Overall study results and limits: Spike mono-reactive status applied to 304 of 307 vaccine-specific clones in convalescent patients. The authors studied relatively few convalescent patients and analyzed no early post-infection timepoints.

TCRdb itself ran the PCR reads through MiXCR, one entry per CDR3 protein. The sample carries about 18,000 distinct CDR3 sequences, about 62% recorded once. This material consisted of CD4+ T cells from blood, taken before SARS-CoV-2 vaccination. This chain links TRBV20-1 with TRBJ2-5; D possibly uses TRBD1 or TRBD2 (6 bases each). The source is a human donor who had recovered from COVID-19. The CDR3 DNA follows: TGCAGTGAACGACAAGGGGGGCAAGAGACCCAGTACTTC. It specifies CSERQGGQETQYF.